The next 3 T cell receptor beta chains were all read from a single sample in a study of T cell responses to AZD1222 COVID-19 vaccine. The method was immunoSEQ multiplex PCR; TCRdb's version includes in-frame clones alone and lacks a portion of them. The sample yields fewer than 150,000 clones, over 85% seen once. Sequenced material: peripheral blood, taken on day 0 of AZD1222 vaccination. The source of these receptors is an adult in good health.

The rearrangement links TRBV29-1 to TRBJ1-3; 9 bases agree with TRBD1. The CDR3 is 15 amino acids. The V and J ends lost 5 bases and 4 bases, in that order; junction bases with no gene match: 9. Germline V gives CDR1 SQVTM, CDR2 ANQGSEA. CDR3 sequence reads: CSVHAQGARGNTIYF. The CDR3 DNA is TGCAGCGTTCACGCACAGGGGGCGCGGGGAAACACCATATATTTT.

The gene calls are TRBV28 and TRBJ1-1; the match to TRBD1 covers 10 bases. Per the germline V gene, CDR1 is MDHEN and CDR2 is SYDVKM. V gave up 4 bases and J gave up 5 bases; unmatched junction bases: 7. This CDR3 contains 15 residues. The CDR3, as DNA: TGTGCCAGCAGTTCGGACAGGGGGTTGAGGACTGAAGCTTTCTTT. Its translation: CASSSDRGLRTEAFF.

This sequence joins TRBV10-3 and TRBJ1-5; D unclear. The CDR3 has 16 residues. The germline V gene encodes CDR1 ENHRY and CDR2 SYGVKD. V was trimmed by 0 bases and J by 6 bases, leaving 15 bases between them. CDR3 in DNA: TGTGCCATCAGTGAGTCGGGATATTTGTCAAGTCAGCCCCAGCATTTT. Residues: CAISESGYLSSQPQHF.